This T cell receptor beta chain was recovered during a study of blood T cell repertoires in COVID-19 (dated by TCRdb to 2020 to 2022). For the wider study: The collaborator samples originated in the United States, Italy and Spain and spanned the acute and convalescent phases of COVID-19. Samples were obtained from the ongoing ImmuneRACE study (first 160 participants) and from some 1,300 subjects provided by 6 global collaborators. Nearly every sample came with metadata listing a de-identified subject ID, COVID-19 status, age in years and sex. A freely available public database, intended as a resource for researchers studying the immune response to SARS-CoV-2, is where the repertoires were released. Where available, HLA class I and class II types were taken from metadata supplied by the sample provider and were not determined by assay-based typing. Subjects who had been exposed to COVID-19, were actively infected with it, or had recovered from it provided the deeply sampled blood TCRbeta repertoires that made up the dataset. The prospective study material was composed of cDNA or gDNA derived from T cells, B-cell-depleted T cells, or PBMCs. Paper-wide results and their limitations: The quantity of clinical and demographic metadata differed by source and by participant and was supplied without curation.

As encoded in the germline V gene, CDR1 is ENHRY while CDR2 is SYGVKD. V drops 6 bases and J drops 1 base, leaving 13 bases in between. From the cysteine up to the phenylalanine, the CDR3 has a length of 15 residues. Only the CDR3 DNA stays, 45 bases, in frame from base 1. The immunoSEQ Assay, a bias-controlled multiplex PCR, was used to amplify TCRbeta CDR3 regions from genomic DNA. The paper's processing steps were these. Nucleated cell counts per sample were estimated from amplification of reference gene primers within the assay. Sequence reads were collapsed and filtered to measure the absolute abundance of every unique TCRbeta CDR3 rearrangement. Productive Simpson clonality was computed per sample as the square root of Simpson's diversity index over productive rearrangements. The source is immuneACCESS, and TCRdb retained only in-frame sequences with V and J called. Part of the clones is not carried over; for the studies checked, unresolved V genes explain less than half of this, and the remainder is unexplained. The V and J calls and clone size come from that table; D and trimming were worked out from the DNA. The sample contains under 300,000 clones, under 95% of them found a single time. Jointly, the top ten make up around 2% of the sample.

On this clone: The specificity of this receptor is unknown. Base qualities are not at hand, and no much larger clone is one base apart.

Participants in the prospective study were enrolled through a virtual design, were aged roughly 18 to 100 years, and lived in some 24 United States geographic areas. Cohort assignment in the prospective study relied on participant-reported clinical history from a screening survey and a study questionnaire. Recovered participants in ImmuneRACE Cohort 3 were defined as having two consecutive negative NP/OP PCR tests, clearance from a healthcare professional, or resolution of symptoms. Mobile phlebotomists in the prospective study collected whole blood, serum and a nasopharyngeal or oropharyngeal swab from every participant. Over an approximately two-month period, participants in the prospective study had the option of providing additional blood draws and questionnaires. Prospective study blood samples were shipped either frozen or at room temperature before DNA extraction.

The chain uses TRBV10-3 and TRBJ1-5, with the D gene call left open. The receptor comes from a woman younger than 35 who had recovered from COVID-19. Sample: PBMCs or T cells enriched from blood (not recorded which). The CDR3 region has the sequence CAISSGLESNQPQHF. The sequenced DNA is TGTGCCATCAGCTCAGGCCTTGAGAGCAATCAGCCCCAGCATTTT.